The 17 T cell receptor beta chains below all came from one sample that was sequenced in a study of blood T cell repertoires in COVID-19. Produced via immunoSEQ multiplex PCR; TCRdb's table is partial and in-frame only. Here the sample spans approximately 110,000 clones, around 85% being singletons. Specimen: peripheral blood. All receptors come from a woman aged 55-69 years with COVID-19, enrolled during active disease.

V gene TRBV24-1 combines with J gene TRBJ2-2; D unclear. V was trimmed by 2 bases and J by 5 bases, leaving 11 bases between them. Per germline, CDR1 KGHDR and CDR2 SFDVKD. This CDR3 comprises 15 residues. The CDR3: CATSDSTPGTGELFF. The CDR3 bases are TGTGCCACCAGTGATTCCACCCCGGGTACCGGGGAGCTGTTTTTT.

The chain links TRBV5-8 to TRBJ1-5; D may be TRBD1 (6 bases). The CDR3 extends over 16 amino acids. Trimming cost V 4 bases and J 6 bases, with 20 bases left between them. Germline CDR1 reads SGHTS; CDR2 reads YDEGEE. The CDR3 sequence is CASSEGSMGAAQPQHF. CDR3 coding DNA: TGTGCCAGCAGCGAGGGCTCTATGGGGGCTGCTCAGCCCCAGCATTTT.

The chain has TRBV5-4 and TRBJ2-3; 9 bases are a match to TRBD2. Germline loops: CDR1 SGHNT, CDR2 YYREEE (reference sequence). There are 17 residues in the CDR3. Trimming at V came to 4 bases and at J to 4 bases, leaving 13 bases not matched to a gene. The CDR3: CASSQELFSGGPDTQYF. DNA of the CDR3: TGTGCCAGCAGCCAGGAACTTTTTAGCGGGGGCCCAGATACGCAGTATTTT.

The chain joins TRBV5-6 to TRBJ2-3; 11 positions match TRBD2. Germline CDR1 reads SGHDT; CDR2 reads YYEEEE. CDR3 length: 16 residues. V lost 4 bases, J lost 1 base, and 5 bases stayed unmatched. CDR3 DNA: TGTGCCAGCAGCCGCCCGACTAGCGGGGGCACAGATACGCAGTATTTT. Protein sequence: CASSRPTSGGTDTQYF.

The gene calls are TRBV3-1 (or the pseudogene TRBV3-2) and TRBJ1-1; no clear D. Germline values: CDR1 LGHDT, CDR2 YNNKEL (reference sequence). The CDR3 consists of 13 residues. V was cut by 3 bases and J by 2 bases, with 7 bases left in between. This CDR3 is CASSQTSNTEAFF. The CDR3 DNA reads as TGTGCCAGCAGCCAGACAAGCAACACTGAAGCTTTCTTT.

This clone occurred once. This sequence joins TRBV3-1 (or the pseudogene TRBV3-2) and TRBJ1-1, with D unresolved. Germline values: CDR1 LGHDT, CDR2 YNNKEL (reference sequence). V lost 4 bases to trimming and J lost 1 base, with 10 bases between them. The CDR3 is 14 amino acids. CDR3 bases: TGTGCCAGCAGCCTTTGGGCCCCGAACACTGAAGCTTTCTTT. Its translation: CASSLWAPNTEAFF.

V usage is TRBV11-2 and J usage is TRBJ2-2; possible D gene TRBD2, 5 bases. CDR3 length: 14 residues. V lost 5 bases and J lost 1, with 8 bases in between. Germline CDR1 and CDR2: SGHAT and FQNNGV. The CDR3 region is CASSLGGNTGELFF. As DNA, the CDR3 is TGTGCCAGCAGCCTTGGAGGGAACACCGGGGAGCTGTTTTTT.

This clone has only a few counts. This rearrangement joins TRBV2 to TRBJ2-5; TRBD2 might be the D (6 bases). V lost 0 bases and J lost 5, with 13 bases in between. The CDR3 spans 15 residues. The V gene's germline CDR1 is SNHLY and CDR2 FYNNEI. CDR3 sequence reads: CASSEALASAETQYF. The CDR3 DNA follows: TGTGCCAGCAGTGAAGCGTTGGCTAGCGCCGAGACCCAGTACTTC.

V and J are TRBV5-1 and TRBJ2-3; 9 bases line up with TRBD1. Trimming took 4 bases from V and 2 from J; bases not matched to a gene: 5. CDR1 SGHRS and CDR2 YFSETQ come from the germline V gene. This CDR3 contains 15 residues. CDR3 coding DNA: TGCGCCAGCAGCCTTACAGGGGGCTCCACAGATACGCAGTATTTT. It yields the protein CASSLTGGSTDTQYF.

The chain has TRBV14 and TRBJ1-4; D might be TRBD1 (5 bases). The germline V and J ends were trimmed by 3 bases and 11 bases, with 10 bases remaining between them. CDR1 SGHDN and CDR2 FVKESK come from the germline V gene. The CDR3 runs to 12 residues. CDR3 nucleotides: TGTGCCAGCAGCCAGACAGAGATGAAACTGTTTTTT. Translating gives CASSQTEMKLFF.

V gene TRBV18 combines with J gene TRBJ1-6; D is undetermined. Per the germline V gene, CDR1 is KGHSH and CDR2 is LQKENI. This CDR3 comprises 16 residues. With 0 bases removed from V and 9 bases from J, the gap between germline ends came to 15 bases. CDR3: CASSPPVREYSSPLHF. In DNA form, the CDR3 reads TGTGCCAGCTCACCACCGGTGAGGGAATACAGTTCACCCCTCCACTTT. The full variable domain, completed using reference TRBV18 and TRBJ1-6, is NAGVMQNPRHLVRRRGQEARLRCSPMKGHSHVYWYRQLPEEGLKFMVYLQKENIIDESGMPKERFSAEFPKEGPSILRIQQVVRGDSAAYFCASSPPVREYSSPLHFGNGTRLTVT.

This clone was picked up one time. J is TRBJ2-1 and V is TRBV7-6; TRBD1 matches 12 bases. The CDR3 runs to 16 residues. Germline CDR1 is SGHVS and CDR2 is FNYEAQ. Trimming took 2 bases from V and 5 from J; bases not matched to a gene: 4. CDR3 sequence: CASSLPRDRGHNEQFF. Here the CDR3 DNA reads TGTGCCAGCAGCTTACCCCGGGACAGGGGGCACAATGAGCAGTTCTTC. The full variable domain, rest sourced from reference TRBV7-6 and TRBJ2-1, is GAGVSQSPRYKVTKRGQDVALRCDPISGHVSLYWYRQALGQGPEFLTYFNYEAQQDKSGLPNDRFSAERPEGSISTLTIQRTEQRDSAMYRCASSLPRDRGHNEQFFGPGTRLTVL.

This clone was picked up one time. CDR3 DNA sequence: TGTGCCAGCAGTTACTCTCCAGCTAACTATGGCTACACCTTC. Its translation is CASSYSPANYGYTF. The rearrangement links TRBV6-5 to TRBJ1-2, with D unresolved. The length of the CDR3 is 14 residues. CDR1 is MNHEY, CDR2 SVGAGI, per germline. The ends were cut back, 0 bases at V and 0 bases at J, with 5 bases in the middle.

This clone was counted once. The chain combines TRBV7-9 with TRBJ1-1; a possible D gene is TRBD1 (5 bases). The V gene lost 4 bases and the J gene lost 0 bases, with 9 bases spanning the gap. This CDR3 has 14 amino acids. Germline V CDR1 and CDR2: SEHNR, FQNEAQ (reference sequence). CDR3 amino acids: CASSWGHMNTEAFF. The CDR3 DNA sequence: TGTGCCAGCAGCTGGGGCCATATGAACACTGAAGCTTTCTTT.

The J gene is TRBJ1-1, the V gene TRBV9; D call uncertain. CDR1 is SGDLS, CDR2 YYNGEE, per germline. Trimming cost V 0 bases and J 5 bases, with 8 bases left between them. There are 13 residues in the CDR3. The CDR3 DNA is TGTGCCAGCAGCGTAGGAGGGAAGACTGAAGCTTTCTTT. Amino acids: CASSVGGKTEAFF. Filled out from reference TRBV9 and TRBJ1-1, the complete variable domain reads DSGVTQTPKHLITATGQRVTLRCSPRSGDLSVYWYQQSLDQGLQFLIQYYNGEERAKGNILERFSAQQFPDLHSELNLSSLELGDSALYFCASSVGGKTEAFFGQGTRLTVV.

This chain uses TRBV6-4 with TRBJ2-3, with unresolved D. The CDR3 has 13 residues. Deletions cut 6 bases from V and 5 bases from J, with 12 bases between. The germline gives CDR1 MRHNA, CDR2 SNTAGT. CDR3: CASSENLRDTQYF. The CDR3 DNA reads as TGTGCCAGCAGCGAGAACCTGCGAGATACGCAGTATTTT.

This chain connects TRBV27 to TRBJ2-7; 9 bases are a match to TRBD1. Germline V gene data show CDR1 as MNHEY and CDR2 as SMNVEV (reference sequence). V shed 8 bases and J 6 bases; nucleotides not matched to a gene: 8. The CDR3 covers 13 residues. The chain's CDR3 is CASGGQGQREQYF. The CDR3 DNA sequence: TGTGCCAGCGGCGGACAGGGGCAGCGCGAGCAGTACTTC.